The 2 T cell receptor beta chains below were found in one sample sequenced in a study of T cell responses to AZD1222 COVID-19 vaccine. The table came from immunoSEQ multiplex PCR; TCRdb's copy has only in-frame clones and leaves some out. Of roughly 180,000 clones in the sample, just over 90% were seen once. Sequenced here: peripheral blood, sampled 28 days after the second AZD1222 dose. These receptors originate from an adult who received the AZD1222 COVID-19 vaccine.

The V call is TRBV18, the J call TRBJ2-5, with a possible D match to TRBD1 (5 bases). Germline V gene lookup returns CDR1 KGHSH and CDR2 LQKENI. Trimming took 0 bases from V and 2 from J, leaving 16 bases between them. This CDR3 has 17 residues. The CDR3 is CASSPPWGGNSQETQYF. CDR3 nucleotides: TGTGCCAGCTCACCACCGTGGGGCGGCAATTCTCAAGAGACCCAGTACTTC.

The chain couples TRBV2 to TRBJ1-2; 7 nucleotides align to TRBD1. The length of the CDR3 is 17 residues. The V segment lost 4 bases and the J segment 5 bases; nucleotides outside the gene matches: 16. Germline-derived CDR1 and CDR2 are SNHLY and FYNNEI. The CDR3 sequence is CASSADRRSTGRYGYTF. For the CDR3, the DNA is TGTGCCAGCAGTGCGGACAGGAGGAGTACTGGGCGGTATGGCTACACCTTC. Using reference TRBV2 and TRBJ1-2 for the parts outside the CDR3, the full variable domain is EPEVTQTPSHQVTQMGQEVILRCVPISNHLYFYWYRQILGQKVEFLVSFYNNEISEKSEIFDDQFSVERPDGSNFTLKIRSTKLEDSAMYFCASSADRRSTGRYGYTFGSGTRLTVV.